This T cell receptor beta chain was captured by sequencing in a study of lymphopenia after photon versus proton radiotherapy. Study-level results: Relative stability marked proton patients; photon patients lost diversity and naive cells. Survival link was tested only in deceased patients; proton benefit remains a possibility.

Sequencing used immunoSEQ multiplex PCR; TCRdb keeps in-frame clones, though not all of them. Of 53,000 or so clones in the sample, about 83% are singletons; the top ten hold less than 30%. Germline assignment: CDR1 SGHRS and CDR2 YFSETQ. After removal of 7 bases from V and 3 bases from J, the junction contained 5 bases not matched to a gene. The CDR3 totals 15 residues. As to this clone: Its antigen is currently unknown.

The chain carries TRBV5-1 and TRBJ2-3; TRBD2 matches at 13 bases. The receptor's source is a middle-aged man with gastric cancer. The sample in question was peripheral blood, obtained from a patient treated with photon-based radiotherapy. The CDR3 bases are TGCGCCAGCGGGACTAGCGGGACTAGGACAGATACGCAGTATTTT. Encoded protein: CASGTSGTRTDTQYF.